This T cell receptor (beta chain) was profiled in a study of T cells in Graves' hyperthyroidism and ophthalmopathy. TCR beta CDR3 region amplification was performed from RNA transcripts. HTBI primers were used for first-round RT-PCR of the TCR CDR3. TCRdb used MiXCR to reprocess the multiplex PCR reads, holding one entry per CDR3 protein. The profile shows 620,000 or so distinct CDR3 sequences, about 14% of them singletons. Disease duration was under 3 months in the ophthalmopathy patients, who also had a Clinical Activity Score of at least 3 and a NOSPECS grade of at least 4. The CDR3 sequence is 18 residues long. Germline CDR1 and CDR2: LGHNA and YNFKEQ. With V trimmed by 5 bases and J by 5 bases, 15 bases remained unmatched.

The material sequenced was blood. The chain recombines TRBV4-2 with TRBJ2-5; TRBD2 matches 12 bases. This receptor was taken from a woman aged 45 to 65 with Graves' ophthalmopathy. The CDR3 spells CASSSRLAGDLEWETQYF. In DNA form, the CDR3 reads TGTGCCAGCAGCTCAAGACTAGCGGGAGACCTGGAGTGGGAGACCCAGTACTTC.